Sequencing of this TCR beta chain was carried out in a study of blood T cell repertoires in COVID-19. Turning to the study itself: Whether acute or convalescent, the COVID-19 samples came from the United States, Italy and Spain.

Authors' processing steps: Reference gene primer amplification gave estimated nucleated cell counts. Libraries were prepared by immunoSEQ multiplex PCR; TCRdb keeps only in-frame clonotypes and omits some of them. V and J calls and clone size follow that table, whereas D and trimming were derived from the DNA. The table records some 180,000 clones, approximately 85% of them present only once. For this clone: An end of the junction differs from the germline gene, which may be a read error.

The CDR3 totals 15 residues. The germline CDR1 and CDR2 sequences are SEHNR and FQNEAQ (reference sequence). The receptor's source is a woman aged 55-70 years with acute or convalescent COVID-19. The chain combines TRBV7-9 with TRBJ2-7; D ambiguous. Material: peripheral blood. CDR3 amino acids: CASSNTGHLLYEQYF. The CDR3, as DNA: TGTGCTAGCAGTAATACTGGTCACTTACTTTACGAGCAGTACTTC.